What follows is one T cell receptor (beta chain) and its context. This entry belongs to a study of blood T cell repertoires in COVID-19. Study-wide context: Material from acute and convalescent COVID-19 was sourced from the United States, Italy and Spain. T cells, B-cell-depleted T cells, or PBMCs provided the cDNA or gDNA that served as material.

The authors' processing: Estimation of nucleated cell counts was performed using reference gene primer amplification. Generated by immunoSEQ multiplex PCR, the TCRdb table keeps only in-frame clones and is missing some. V, J and clone size are those of that table, while D and trimming were read from the DNA. There are roughly 130,000 clones in the sample; around nine tenths occur only once, and over 3.5% lies in the top ten. The CDR3 is 14 amino acids. The ends were cut back, 3 bases at V and 0 bases at J, with 9 bases in the middle. Germline CDR1 MGHRA, CDR2 YSYEKL. The chain joins TRBV4-1 to TRBJ2-7; possibly TRBD2 for D (6 bases). The sequenced material came from peripheral blood. The TCR originated in a man between 50 and 59 years old with active COVID-19. CDR3 in DNA: TGCGCCAGCAGCCAGCGGCGGGACTCCTACGAGCAGTACTTC. This gives the protein CASSQRRDSYEQYF.